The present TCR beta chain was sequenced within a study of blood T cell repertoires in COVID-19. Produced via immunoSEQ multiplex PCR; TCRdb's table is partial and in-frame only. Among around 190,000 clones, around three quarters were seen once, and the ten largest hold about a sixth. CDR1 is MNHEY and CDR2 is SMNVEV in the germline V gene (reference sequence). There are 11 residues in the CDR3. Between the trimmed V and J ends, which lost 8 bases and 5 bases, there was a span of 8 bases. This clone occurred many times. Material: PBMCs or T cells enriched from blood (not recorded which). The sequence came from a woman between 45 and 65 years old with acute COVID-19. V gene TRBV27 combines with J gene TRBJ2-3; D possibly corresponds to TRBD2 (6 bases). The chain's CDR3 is CASAGLDTQYF. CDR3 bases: TGTGCCAGCGCGGGGTTAGATACGCAGTATTTT.